The present T cell receptor beta chain was sequenced within a study of OX40 agonist ivuxolimab in advanced cancers. Across the study: Ivuxolimab, an antibody acting as an agonist of OX40 (CD134), was used to treat patients.

About this clone: What it recognizes is unknown.

TCRdb's table, derived via immunoSEQ multiplex PCR, lists solely in-frame clones and lacks some. The table has roughly 17,000 clones, about nine tenths seen once. Study-wide results and caveats: Near-lowest levels of clonal expansion characterized partial responders at 0.1-3.0 mg/kg.

CDR1 and CDR2 (germline): MNHEY, SMNVEV (reference sequence). The CDR3 has 12 residues. Trimming cost V 6 bases and J 3 bases, with 6 bases left between them. The receptor was isolated from an adult with an advanced solid tumor such as melanoma, head and neck, liver or kidney cancer. The V gene is TRBV27, the J gene TRBJ2-1; D remains unclear. The starting material was CD4+ or CD8+ T cells sorted from blood, obtained in a trial of the OX40 agonist ivuxolimab. The CDR3 here is CASSPGYNEQFF. As DNA, the CDR3 is TGTGCCAGCAGCCCGGGCTACAATGAGCAGTTCTTC.